The rows below give T cell receptor beta chains drawn from one sample of a study of yellow fever vaccine responses in identical twins. One entry per CDR3 protein, called by TCRdb with MiXCR from the RT-PCR reads. This repertoire shows thousands of distinct CDR3 sequences, approximately 80% found once; its top ten account for approximately 4%. The sample was T cells from blood (PBMCs), unsorted or a sorted subset (not recorded which), taken before or after yellow fever vaccination (not recorded which). These receptors all stem from a woman younger than 35 who received the yellow fever vaccine. Both conserved end residues are part of each CDR3. The order of the fields is V gene, clone size, J gene, D gene, CDR3 protein, CDR3 DNA. D genes are given only for firm matches. Clone size appears in some rows only: once, few, many, or a class for an expanded clone.

V gene: TRBV2
clone size: few
J gene: TRBJ2-5
D gene: TRBD1
CDR3 protein: CASSRDRGHETQYF
CDR3 DNA: TGTGCCAGCAGTCGGGACAGGGGGCATGAGACCCAGTACTTC

V gene: TRBV29-1
clone size: NA
J gene: TRBJ2-1
D gene: TRBD2
CDR3 protein: CSYEREGLVEQFF
CDR3 DNA: TGCAGCTACGAGCGGGAGGGCCTCGTTGAGCAGTTCTTC

V gene: TRBV5-1
clone size: NA
J gene: TRBJ2-2
D gene: NA
CDR3 protein: CASSPIGGPNTGELFF
CDR3 DNA: TGCGCCAGCAGCCCCATAGGCGGTCCGAACACCGGGGAGCTGTTTTTT

V gene: TRBV18
clone size: NA
J gene: TRBJ2-7
D gene: TRBD2
CDR3 protein: CASRAAGSPYEQYF
CDR3 DNA: TGTGCCAGCCGGGCAGCGGGATCTCCCTACGAGCAGTACTTC

V gene: TRBV23-1
clone size: NA
J gene: TRBJ1-5
D gene: NA
CDR3 protein: CASSQPDGPNHPQHF
CDR3 DNA: TGCGCCAGCAGTCAACCGGACGGCCCCAATCATCCCCAGCATTTT

V gene: TRBV29-1
clone size: NA
J gene: TRBJ2-1
D gene: TRBD1
CDR3 protein: CSVDGTGGSEQFF
CDR3 DNA: TGCAGCGTCGACGGGACAGGGGGGAGTGAGCAGTTCTTC

V gene: TRBV15
clone size: NA
J gene: TRBJ2-3
D gene: NA
CDR3 protein: CATSRQSFSDTQYF
CDR3 DNA: TGTGCCACCAGCAGACAGAGTTTTTCAGATACGCAGTATTTT

V gene: TRBV2
clone size: NA
J gene: TRBJ1-5
D gene: NA
CDR3 protein: CASSPRQVNQPQHF
CDR3 DNA: TGTGCCAGCAGTCCTCGACAAGTCAATCAGCCCCAGCATTTT

V gene: TRBV11-3
clone size: NA
J gene: TRBJ1-1
D gene: TRBD1
CDR3 protein: CASSQGQGANTEAFF
CDR3 DNA: TGTGCCAGCAGCCAAGGACAGGGGGCGAACACTGAAGCTTTCTTT

V gene: TRBV7-9
clone size: NA
J gene: TRBJ1-1
D gene: NA
CDR3 protein: CASSFSDTEAFF
CDR3 DNA: TGTGCCAGCAGCTTCTCGGACACTGAAGCTTTCTTT

V gene: TRBV11-1
clone size: NA
J gene: TRBJ2-1
D gene: TRBD2
CDR3 protein: CASQSGQLAGSMNEQFF
CDR3 DNA: TGTGCCAGCCAATCAGGACAACTAGCGGGGAGTATGAATGAGCAGTTCTTC

V gene: TRBV2
clone size: NA
J gene: TRBJ2-3
D gene: NA
CDR3 protein: CASTRQQTSTDTQYF
CDR3 DNA: TGTGCCAGCACCCGACAGCAAACTAGCACAGATACGCAGTATTTT

V gene: TRBV18
clone size: NA
J gene: TRBJ2-1
D gene: TRBD2
CDR3 protein: CASSPSGGAGNEQFF
CDR3 DNA: TGTGCCAGCTCACCCTCGGGGGGGGCCGGTAATGAGCAGTTCTTC

V gene: TRBV29-1
clone size: NA
J gene: TRBJ1-4
D gene: TRBD1
CDR3 protein: CSAGQGKHEKLFF
CDR3 DNA: TGCAGCGCGGGACAGGGGAAGCATGAAAAACTGTTTTTT

V gene: TRBV5-1
clone size: NA
J gene: TRBJ2-3
D gene: NA
CDR3 protein: CASSLARGGTDTQYF
CDR3 DNA: TGCGCCAGCAGCTTGGCCAGGGGGGGCACAGATACGCAGTATTTT

V gene: TRBV20-1
clone size: NA
J gene: TRBJ1-5
D gene: NA
CDR3 protein: CSAYPGHPNQPQHF
CDR3 DNA: TGCAGTGCTTATCCGGGACACCCCAATCAGCCCCAGCATTTT

V gene: TRBV12-3/TRBV12-4
clone size: NA
J gene: TRBJ2-3
D gene: NA
CDR3 protein: CASSFRSSTDTQYF
CDR3 DNA: TGTGCCAGCAGTTTTCGGAGTAGCACAGATACGCAGTATTTT

V gene: TRBV5-6
clone size: NA
J gene: TRBJ2-1
D gene: NA
CDR3 protein: CASRSLGEQFF
CDR3 DNA: TGTGCCAGCAGGAGCCTTGGTGAGCAGTTCTTC

V gene: TRBV7-2
clone size: NA
J gene: TRBJ2-7
D gene: NA
CDR3 protein: CASSLLSLVGEQYF
CDR3 DNA: TGTGCCAGCAGCTTACTCTCGCTAGTAGGCGAGCAGTACTTC

V gene: TRBV13
clone size: NA
J gene: TRBJ2-1
D gene: NA
CDR3 protein: CASFLAGNNEQFF
CDR3 DNA: TGTGCCAGCTTTTTAGCTGGGAACAATGAGCAGTTCTTC

V gene: TRBV11-1
clone size: NA
J gene: TRBJ2-1
D gene: TRBD2
CDR3 protein: CASSLTSSGAREQFF
CDR3 DNA: TGTGCCAGCAGCTTAACGTCAAGCGGGGCCCGGGAGCAGTTCTTC

V gene: TRBV7-8
clone size: NA
J gene: TRBJ2-5
D gene: NA
CDR3 protein: CASSSTGWETQYF
CDR3 DNA: TGTGCCAGCAGCTCGACCGGCTGGGAGACCCAGTACTTC